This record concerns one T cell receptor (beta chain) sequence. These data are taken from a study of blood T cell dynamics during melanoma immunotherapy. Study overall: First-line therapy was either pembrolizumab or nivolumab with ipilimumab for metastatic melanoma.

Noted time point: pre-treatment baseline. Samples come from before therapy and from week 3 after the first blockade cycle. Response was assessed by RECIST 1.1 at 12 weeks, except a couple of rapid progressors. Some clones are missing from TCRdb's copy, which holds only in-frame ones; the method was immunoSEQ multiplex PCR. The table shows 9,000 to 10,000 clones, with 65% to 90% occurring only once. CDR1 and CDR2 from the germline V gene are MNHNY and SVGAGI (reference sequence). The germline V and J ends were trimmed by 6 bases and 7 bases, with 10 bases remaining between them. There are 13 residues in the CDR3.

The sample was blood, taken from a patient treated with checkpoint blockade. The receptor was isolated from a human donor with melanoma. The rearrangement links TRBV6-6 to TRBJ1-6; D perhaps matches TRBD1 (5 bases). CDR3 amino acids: CASRGVGNSPLHF. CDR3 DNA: TGTGCCAGCAGGGGGGTGGGCAATTCACCCCTCCACTTT.